The 27 T cell receptor beta chains below were found in one sample sequenced in a study of T-cell reconstitution after alpha-beta-depleted transplantation in children. It was with unique molecular identifiers that the TCRbeta library was prepared. In TCRdb, the PCR reads were re-called with MiXCR into one record per CDR3 protein. The sample shows approximately 250,000 distinct CDR3 sequences, about 23% of them seen only once. The sample in question was PBMCs, obtained before TCRalphabeta/CD19-depleted stem cell transplant. Receptors originate from a girl aged 2 to 9 with Fanconi anemia, due to receive a stem cell transplant.

This clonotype was picked up many times. The rearrangement links TRBV10-1 to TRBJ2-2; 8 nucleotides agree with TRBD1. In germline, CDR1 is WNHNN, CDR2 SYGVQD (reference sequence). V trimming: 3 bases; J trimming: 5 bases; junction bases outside the gene matches: 5. CDR3 length: 15 residues. The CDR3 nucleotides read TGCGCCAGCAGTGAAGACAGGGGATGGACCGGGGAGCTGTTTTTT. This translates into CASSEDRGWTGELFF.

The rearrangement uses TRBV29-1 and TRBJ2-7; TRBD1 matches 9 bases. CDR1 is SQVTM, CDR2 ANQGSEA, per germline. The CDR3 is 14 residues long. V lost 3 bases, J lost 3 bases, and 6 bases stayed unmatched. The CDR3 is CSVEGDREDYEQYF. The CDR3 DNA reads TGCAGCGTTGAGGGGGACAGGGAAGACTACGAGCAGTACTTC.

Comments on this clonotype: A much larger clone differs from this one at a single base, so this may be a read error. The chain couples TRBV5-1 to TRBJ2-7; TRBD1 matches at 7 bases. V lost 2 bases, J lost 5 bases, and 16 bases stayed unmatched. This CDR3 has 17 amino acids. CDR1 and CDR2 (germline): SGHRS, YFSETQ. CDR3 bases: TGCGCCAGCAGCTTCGATGCGACAGGGAAGGGCGGCAACGAGCAGTACTTC. Amino acids: CASSFDATGKGGNEQYF.

This clonotype was picked up a small number of times. This chain links TRBV29-1 with TRBJ2-3; 7 positions match TRBD2. Germline V CDR1 and CDR2: SQVTM, ANQGSEA. The trim removed 7 bases at V and 2 bases at J, leaving 6 bases unmatched. This CDR3 comprises 13 residues. The chain's CDR3 is CSASGTPTDTQYF. Here the CDR3 DNA reads TGCAGCGCGAGCGGGACGCCCACAGATACGCAGTATTTT.

The chain combines TRBV5-1 with TRBJ2-3; the D gene is possibly TRBD1 (6 bases). This CDR3 is 15 amino acids long. Germline lookup yields CDR1 SGHRS and CDR2 YFSETQ. V was trimmed by 0 bases and J by 4 bases, leaving 12 bases between them. The CDR3 DNA follows: TGCGCCAGCAGCTTGGCCTACCAGGGGCCAGATACGCAGTATTTT. Its protein product is CASSLAYQGPDTQYF.

In its sample, this clonotype was seen many times. The V gene is TRBV27, the J gene TRBJ1-1; D uncertain. Germline V lookup: CDR1 MNHEY, CDR2 SMNVEV (reference sequence). V lost 3 bases to trimming and J lost 4 bases, with 9 bases between them. CDR3 length equals 13 residues. CDR3 bases: TGTGCCAGCAGTTTCACGGTGAGCACTGAAGCTTTCTTT. It specifies CASSFTVSTEAFF.

This clonotype appeared many times. The V call is TRBV29-1, the J call TRBJ2-5; D not resolved. V lost 4 bases and J 5 bases, leaving 17 bases between the germline ends. Germline-derived CDR1 and CDR2 are SQVTM and ANQGSEA. The CDR3 sequence is 14 residues long. CDR3 sequence (DNA): TGCAGCGTTGGTGGCCCTAGTGTGGGGGAGACCCAGTACTTC. Residues: CSVGGPSVGETQYF.

The chain carries TRBV29-1 and TRBJ2-1; 11 nucleotides align to TRBD2. The CDR3 is made up of 14 amino acids. Germline CDR1 SQVTM, CDR2 ANQGSEA. V lost 7 bases and J lost 2; bases outside the gene matches: 4. CDR3 bases: TGCAGCGGGGGACTAGCGGACCCCTACAATGAGCAGTTCTTC. This codes for CSGGLADPYNEQFF.

This clonotype appeared many times. V is TRBV27 and J is TRBJ2-1; 7 bases match TRBD1. The ends lost 10 bases at V and 2 bases at J; junction bases unmatched: 8. The CDR3 consists of 14 residues. Germline V gene sequence: CDR1 MNHEY, CDR2 SMNVEV (reference sequence). This chain's CDR3 is CATRDRDPYNEQFF. The CDR3 coding sequence is TGTGCCACCAGAGACAGGGATCCCTACAATGAGCAGTTCTTC.

This clonotype showed up just a few times. The rearrangement joins TRBV7-9 to TRBJ2-1; the match to TRBD2 covers 11 bases. The CDR3 length is 16 residues. Germline-derived CDR1 and CDR2 are SEHNR and FQNEAQ (reference sequence). V lost 5 bases and J lost 2; bases outside the gene matches: 5. Here the CDR3 DNA reads TGTGCCAGCAGCCCCCGGACTAGCGGGCCCTACAATGAGCAGTTCTTC. This gives the protein CASSPRTSGPYNEQFF.

This clonotype was detected once. V is TRBV28 and J is TRBJ2-7, with TRBD2 matching over 11 bases. The ends lost 4 bases at V and 4 bases at J; junction bases unmatched: 9. The CDR3 loop spans 16 amino acids. From germline, CDR1 is MDHEN and CDR2 SYDVKM. The CDR3 DNA sequence: TGTGCCAGCAGTTCGTTAACGTCTAGCGGGAGGTACGAGCAGTACTTC. Translation: CASSSLTSSGRYEQYF.

This clonotype has more than one count but fewer than ten. The genes are TRBV7-8 and TRBJ2-5; D not certain. V was shortened by 5 bases and J by 1 base, with 14 bases between the two germline ends. CDR3 length: 15 residues. The V gene's germline CDR1 is SGHVS and CDR2 FQNEAQ. In nucleotides, the CDR3 is TGTGCCAGCAGCCAAAGCAATAGGCCCCAAGAGACCCAGTACTTC. Residues: CASSQSNRPQETQYF.

This clonotype was seen ten or more times. The chain carries TRBV29-1 and TRBJ2-1; tentatively, D is TRBD2 (6 bases). Germline loops: CDR1 SQVTM, CDR2 ANQGSEA. This CDR3 is built from 12 residues. Trimming removed 4 bases at V and 6 bases at J, with 10 bases between. The CDR3 nucleotides read TGCAGCGTTGGGAGGGGAGGCAATGAGCAGTTCTTC. Amino acid sequence: CSVGRGGNEQFF.

Many counts were recorded for this clonotype. The chain couples TRBV20-1 to TRBJ2-1, with D perhaps TRBD2 (7 bases). Germline V CDR1 and CDR2: DFQATT, SNEGSKA (reference sequence). This CDR3 is built from 17 residues. The V and J ends lost 0 bases and 8 bases respectively, with 23 bases between them. The CDR3 sequence: CSARDRGTTWGLDEQFF. As DNA, the CDR3 is TGCAGTGCTAGAGATCGGGGGACTACCTGGGGGCTCGATGAGCAGTTCTTC.

This clonotype has ten or more counts. The CDR3 DNA reads TGTGCCAGCGGGGGGTTTGGGACCCAGTACTTC. Amino acid sequence: CASGGFGTQYF. The chain couples TRBV12-3 or TRBV12-4 to TRBJ2-5; weak D call: TRBD2 (6 bases). The V gene lost 8 bases and the J gene lost 7 bases, with 11 bases spanning the gap. The CDR3 is made up of 11 amino acids.

This clonotype has at least ten counts. The gene calls are TRBV28 and TRBJ2-7; D not certain. Germline CDR1 is MDHEN and CDR2 is SYDVKM. CDR3 length: 13 amino acids. Trimming left V 2 bases short and J 7 bases short, with 12 bases between. CDR3 amino acids: CASSLLSFREQYF. For the CDR3, the DNA is TGTGCCAGCAGTTTACTCAGCTTCAGGGAGCAGTACTTC. Together with reference TRBV28 and TRBJ2-7, the CDR3 gives the full variable domain: DVKVTQSSRYLVKRTGEKVFLECVQDMDHENMFWYRQDPGLGLRLIYFSYDVKMKEKGDIPEGYSVSREKKERFSLILESASTNQTSMYLCASSLLSFREQYFGPGTRLTVT.

This clonotype was picked up many times. The genes are TRBV10-3 and TRBJ2-5, with TRBD1 as a possible D gene (6 bases). CDR1 and CDR2 from the germline V gene are ENHRY and SYGVKD. V was shortened by 6 bases and J by 0 bases, with 11 bases between the two germline ends. There are 14 residues in the CDR3. The DNA of the CDR3 is TGTGCCATCAGGAGGACAGAGTACCAAGAGACCCAGTACTTC. This sequence encodes CAIRRTEYQETQYF.

The gene calls are TRBV7-3 and TRBJ2-2; no reliable D call. There are 13 residues in the CDR3. V was clipped by 4 bases and J by 6 bases, with 9 bases between them. CDR1 and CDR2 (germline): SGHTA, FQGTGA. In DNA form, the CDR3 reads TGTGCCAGCAGCTCCGTGGATTCCGGGGAGCTGTTTTTT. Amino acid sequence: CASSSVDSGELFF.

This clonotype has ten or more counts. V is TRBV29-1 and J is TRBJ2-5; D ambiguous. The germline gives CDR1 SQVTM, CDR2 ANQGSEA. This CDR3 spans 12 amino acids. V was shortened by 0 bases and J by 4 bases, with 6 bases between the two germline ends. CDR3 DNA sequence: TGCAGCGTTGAAGATCAGCCAGAGACCCAGTACTTC. This sequence encodes CSVEDQPETQYF.

The rearrangement joins TRBV5-1 to TRBJ2-3, with TRBD2 matching 8 bases. The CDR3 contains 18 residues. V lost 0 bases to trimming and J lost 0 bases; unmatched junction nucleotides: 9. Germline lookup yields CDR1 SGHRS and CDR2 YFSETQ. Written as DNA, the CDR3 is TGCGCCAGCAGCTTGGCTGGGACTAGTGTTCCTAGCACAGATACGCAGTATTTT. As protein: CASSLAGTSVPSTDTQYF.

Ten or more counts support this clonotype. A much larger clone lies a single base off, so this may be a read error. The V call is TRBV29-1, the J call TRBJ2-7; the D gene is possibly TRBD2 (6 bases). From germline, CDR1 is SQVTM and CDR2 ANQGSEA. The CDR3 consists of 11 residues. Trimming took 4 bases from V and 3 from J, leaving 7 bases between them. The CDR3 bases are TGCAGCGTTGGGGGGGACTACGAGCAGTACTTC. Its translation is CSVGGDYEQYF.

This chain uses TRBV6-4 with TRBJ1-1; D ambiguous. The CDR3 extends over 14 amino acids. With 0 bases removed from V and 7 bases from J, the gap between germline ends came to 12 bases. Per the germline V gene, CDR1 is MRHNA and CDR2 is SNTAGT. DNA for the CDR3: TGTGCCAGCAGTGACTCTGGAGACGCGAGTGAAGCTTTCTTT. Protein product: CASSDSGDASEAFF.

The gene calls are TRBV28 and TRBJ2-5; the match to TRBD1 covers 7 bases. V was clipped by 8 bases and J by 4 bases; unmatched bases: 10. The CDR3 length is 14 residues. Germline V gene lookup returns CDR1 MDHEN and CDR2 SYDVKM. The CDR3 reads CASRWKGAGETQYF. CDR3 DNA sequence: TGTGCCAGCCGGTGGAAGGGGGCAGGAGAGACCCAGTACTTC.

In its sample, this clonotype was seen many times. The chain joins TRBV15 to TRBJ2-1; 8 bases fit TRBD2. The V segment lost 0 bases and the J segment 10 bases; nucleotides outside the gene matches: 14. The CDR3 length is 17 residues. Germline assignment: CDR1 LNHNV and CDR2 YYDKDF (reference sequence). The CDR3 DNA follows: TGTGCCACCAGCAGAGACCTGGGGGTAGCGGGAAACGGGGAGCAGTTCTTC. Amino acids: CATSRDLGVAGNGEQFF.

The genes are TRBV20-1 and TRBJ2-7; 12 bases are a match to TRBD2. The V and J ends lost 3 bases and 3 bases, in that order; junction bases with no gene match: 6. In germline, CDR1 is DFQATT, CDR2 SNEGSKA (reference sequence). The CDR3 sequence is 15 residues long. CDR3 in DNA: TGCAGTGCTAGCACTAGCGGGGGGACATTCTACGAGCAGTACTTC. It is translated as CSASTSGGTFYEQYF.

The chain carries TRBV7-8 and TRBJ2-7, with D possibly being TRBD2 (5 bases). Deletions cut 5 bases from V and 3 bases from J, with 17 bases between. The CDR3 totals 15 residues. Germline V CDR1 and CDR2: SGHVS, FQNEAQ. Here the CDR3 DNA reads TGTGCCAGCAGCACTTGGGGAGTTCGTTACTACGAGCAGTACTTC. Its protein product is CASSTWGVRYYEQYF.

The V call is TRBV25-1, the J call TRBJ2-2; 8 nucleotides agree with TRBD2. V lost 2 bases to trimming and J lost 1 base; unmatched junction nucleotides: 0. The V gene's germline CDR1 is MGHDK and CDR2 SYGVNS. This CDR3 region has 15 residues. In DNA form, the CDR3 reads TGTGCCAGCAGTGAAAGCGGGAGGAACACCGGGGAGCTGTTTTTT. Translated, it gives CASSESGRNTGELFF.